This TCR beta chain was documented in a study of T cell responses to AZD1222 COVID-19 vaccine. Of note for this clone: Its antigen remains unidentified.

Some clones are missing from TCRdb's copy, which holds only in-frame ones; the method was immunoSEQ multiplex PCR. The data contain just under 85,000 clones, 86% of them singletons. This CDR3 contains 14 residues. V lost 2 bases and J 3 bases, leaving 7 bases between the germline ends. In germline, CDR1 is MNHEY, CDR2 SVGAGI. Overall study findings and caveats: Targeting of unmutated variant regions was reportedly seen in nearly half of spike-specific TCRs. No day 14 peak samples; only post-peak repertoires were characterized. The donor group comprised mostly white British people and more females; the analysis possibly underestimated clonal diversity.

The rearrangement joins TRBV6-5 to TRBJ1-4, with a weak D call TRBD1 (5 bases). The sequence derives from an adult in good health. The input for sequencing was peripheral blood, taken on day 0 of AZD1222 vaccination. In nucleotides, the CDR3 is TGTGCCAGCAGTTACGGGGGTTCTAATGAAAAACTGTTTTTT. It is translated as CASSYGGSNEKLFF.